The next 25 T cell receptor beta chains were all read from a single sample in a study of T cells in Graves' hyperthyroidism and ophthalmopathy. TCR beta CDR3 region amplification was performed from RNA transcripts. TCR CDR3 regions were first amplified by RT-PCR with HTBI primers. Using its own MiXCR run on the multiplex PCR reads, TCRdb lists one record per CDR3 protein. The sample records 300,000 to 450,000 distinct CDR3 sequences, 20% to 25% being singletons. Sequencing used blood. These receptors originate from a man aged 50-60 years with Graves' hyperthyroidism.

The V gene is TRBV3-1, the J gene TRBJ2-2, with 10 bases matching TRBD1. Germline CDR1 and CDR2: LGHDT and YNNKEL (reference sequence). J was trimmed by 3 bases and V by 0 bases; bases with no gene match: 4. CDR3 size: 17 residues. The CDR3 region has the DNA TGTGCCAGCAGCCAAGACCGGGACAGGGGATACACCGGGGAGCTGTTTTTT. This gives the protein CASSQDRDRGYTGELFF.

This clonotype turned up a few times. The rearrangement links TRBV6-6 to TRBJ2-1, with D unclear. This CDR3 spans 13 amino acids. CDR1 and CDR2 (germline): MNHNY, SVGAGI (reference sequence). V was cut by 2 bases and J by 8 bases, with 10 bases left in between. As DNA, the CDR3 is TGTGCCAGCAGTTACGGGCATTCGGATGAGCAGTTCTTC. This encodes CASSYGHSDEQFF.

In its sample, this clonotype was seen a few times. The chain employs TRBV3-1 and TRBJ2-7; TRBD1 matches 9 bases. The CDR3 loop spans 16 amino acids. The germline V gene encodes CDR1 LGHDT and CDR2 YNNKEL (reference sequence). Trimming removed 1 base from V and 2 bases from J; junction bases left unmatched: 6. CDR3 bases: TGTGCCAGCAGCCAAGCTAGGACAGGGGTCCCCTACGAGCAGTACTTC. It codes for CASSQARTGVPYEQYF.

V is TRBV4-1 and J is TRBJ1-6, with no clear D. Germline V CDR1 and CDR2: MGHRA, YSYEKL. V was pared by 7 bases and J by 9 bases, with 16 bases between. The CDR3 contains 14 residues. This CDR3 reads CASKVVSAGSPLHF. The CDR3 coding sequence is TGCGCCAGCAAAGTGGTCTCGGCGGGTTCACCCCTCCACTTT.

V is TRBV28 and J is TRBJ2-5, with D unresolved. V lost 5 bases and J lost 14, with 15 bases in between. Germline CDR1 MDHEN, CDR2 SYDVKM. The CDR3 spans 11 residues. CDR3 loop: CASSLVGPPYF. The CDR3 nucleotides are TGTGCCAGCAGTCTGGTCGGGCCCCCATACTTC.

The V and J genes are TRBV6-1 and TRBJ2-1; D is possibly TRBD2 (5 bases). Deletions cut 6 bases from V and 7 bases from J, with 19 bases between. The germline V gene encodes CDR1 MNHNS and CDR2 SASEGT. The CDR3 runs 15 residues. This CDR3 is CASRRLGVGVNEQFF. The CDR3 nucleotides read TGTGCCAGCAGGCGGTTGGGAGTTGGGGTTAATGAGCAGTTCTTC.

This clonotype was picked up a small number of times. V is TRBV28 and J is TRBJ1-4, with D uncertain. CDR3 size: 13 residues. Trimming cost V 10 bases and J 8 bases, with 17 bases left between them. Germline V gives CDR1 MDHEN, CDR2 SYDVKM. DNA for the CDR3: TGTGCCACCTATAGTAGGGCGAGGGAAAAACTGTTTTTT. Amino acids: CATYSRAREKLFF.

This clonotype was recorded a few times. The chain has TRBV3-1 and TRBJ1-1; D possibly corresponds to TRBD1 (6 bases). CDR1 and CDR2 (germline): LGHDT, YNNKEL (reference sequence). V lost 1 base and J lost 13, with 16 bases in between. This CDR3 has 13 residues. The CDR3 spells CASSQVGNREYFF. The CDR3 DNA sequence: TGTGCCAGCAGCCAAGTAGGGAACAGGGAATATTTCTTT.

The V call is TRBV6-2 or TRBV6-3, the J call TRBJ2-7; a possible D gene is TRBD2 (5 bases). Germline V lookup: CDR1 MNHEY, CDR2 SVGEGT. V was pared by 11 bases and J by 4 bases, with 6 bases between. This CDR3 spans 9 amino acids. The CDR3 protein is CAGGYEQYF. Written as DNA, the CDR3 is TGTGCCGGCGGGTACGAGCAGTACTTC.

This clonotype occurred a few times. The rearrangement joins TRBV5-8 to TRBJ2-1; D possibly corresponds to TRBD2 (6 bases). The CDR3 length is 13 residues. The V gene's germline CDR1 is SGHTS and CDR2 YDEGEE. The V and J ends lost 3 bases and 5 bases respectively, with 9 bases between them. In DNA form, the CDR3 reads TGTGCCAGCAGCTCGGGAGTTAACAATGAGCAGTTCTTC. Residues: CASSSGVNNEQFF.

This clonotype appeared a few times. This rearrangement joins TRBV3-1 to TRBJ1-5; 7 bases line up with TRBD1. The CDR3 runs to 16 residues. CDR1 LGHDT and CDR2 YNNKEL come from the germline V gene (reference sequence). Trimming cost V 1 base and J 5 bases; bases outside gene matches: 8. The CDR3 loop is CASSQGLDRVDQPQHF. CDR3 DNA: TGTGCCAGCAGCCAAGGTCTCGACAGGGTGGATCAGCCCCAGCATTTT.

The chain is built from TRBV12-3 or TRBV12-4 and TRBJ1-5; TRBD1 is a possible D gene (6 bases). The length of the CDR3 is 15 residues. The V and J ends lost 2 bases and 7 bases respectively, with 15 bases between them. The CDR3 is CASSLRQGSNQPQHF. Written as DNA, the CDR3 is TGTGCCAGCAGTTTAAGGCAGGGGTCTAACCAGCCCCAGCATTTT.

CDR3 nucleotide sequence: TGTGCCAGCAGTTACTCTCTAGCGGGAGGGCCGGGCGGAGAGACCCAGTACTTC. Its translation: CASSYSLAGGPGGETQYF. The chain is built from TRBV6-5 and TRBJ2-5; 12 bases agree with TRBD2. Looked up from germline, CDR1 is MNHEY and CDR2 is SVGAGI. V trimming: 0 bases; J trimming: 4 bases; junction bases outside the gene matches: 9. The length of the CDR3 is 18 residues.

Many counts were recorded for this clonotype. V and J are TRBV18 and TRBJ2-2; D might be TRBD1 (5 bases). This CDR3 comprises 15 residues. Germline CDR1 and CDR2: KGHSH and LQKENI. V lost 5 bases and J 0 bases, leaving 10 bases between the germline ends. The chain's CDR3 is CASSTGRTNTGELFF. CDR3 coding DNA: TGTGCCAGCTCAACAGGACGTACGAACACCGGGGAGCTGTTTTTT.

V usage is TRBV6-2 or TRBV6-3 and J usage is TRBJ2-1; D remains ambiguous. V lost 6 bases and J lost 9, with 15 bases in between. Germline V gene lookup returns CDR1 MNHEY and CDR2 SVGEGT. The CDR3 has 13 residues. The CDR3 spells CASRNLTYGEQFF. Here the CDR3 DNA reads TGTGCCAGCAGAAACCTCACATACGGTGAGCAGTTCTTC.

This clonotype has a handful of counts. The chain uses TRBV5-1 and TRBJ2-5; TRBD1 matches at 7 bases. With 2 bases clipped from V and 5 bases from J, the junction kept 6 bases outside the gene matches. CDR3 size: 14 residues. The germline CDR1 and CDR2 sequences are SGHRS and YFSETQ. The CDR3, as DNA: TGCGCCAGCAGCTTAACAGGGGTGTGGGAGACCCAGTACTTC. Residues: CASSLTGVWETQYF.

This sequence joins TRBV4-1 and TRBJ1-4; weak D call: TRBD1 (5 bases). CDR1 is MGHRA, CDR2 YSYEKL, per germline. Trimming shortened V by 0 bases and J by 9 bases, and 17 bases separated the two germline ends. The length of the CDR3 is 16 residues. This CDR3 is CASSQDAGRGQKKLFF. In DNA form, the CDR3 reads TGCGCCAGCAGCCAAGATGCAGGAAGGGGCCAGAAAAAACTGTTTTTT.

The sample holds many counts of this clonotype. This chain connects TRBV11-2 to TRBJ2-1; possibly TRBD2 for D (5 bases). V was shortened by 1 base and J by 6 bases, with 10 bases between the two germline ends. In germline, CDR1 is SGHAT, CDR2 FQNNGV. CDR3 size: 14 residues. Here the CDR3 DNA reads TGTGCCAGCAGCTTAGCGGGAAGCCCCAATGAGCAGTTCTTC. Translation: CASSLAGSPNEQFF.

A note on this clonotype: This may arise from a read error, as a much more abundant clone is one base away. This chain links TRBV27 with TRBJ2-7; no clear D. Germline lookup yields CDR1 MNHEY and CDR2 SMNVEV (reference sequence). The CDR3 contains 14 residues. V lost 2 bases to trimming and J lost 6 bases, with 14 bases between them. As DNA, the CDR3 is TGTGCCAGCAGTTTAAAGGGATCCCCCTTCGAGCAGTACTTC. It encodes CASSLKGSPFEQYF.

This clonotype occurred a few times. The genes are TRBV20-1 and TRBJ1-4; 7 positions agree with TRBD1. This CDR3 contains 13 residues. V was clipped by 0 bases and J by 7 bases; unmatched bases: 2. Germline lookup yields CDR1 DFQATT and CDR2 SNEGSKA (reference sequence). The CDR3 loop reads CSAREPGGEKLFF. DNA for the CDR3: TGCAGTGCTAGAGAGCCAGGGGGTGAAAAACTGTTTTTT.

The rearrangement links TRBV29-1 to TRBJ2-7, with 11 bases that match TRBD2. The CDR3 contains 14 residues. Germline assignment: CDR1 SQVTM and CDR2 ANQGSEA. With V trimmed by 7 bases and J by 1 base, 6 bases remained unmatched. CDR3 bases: TGCAGCGCCTCTCTAGCGGGAGGTTCCTACGAGCAGTACTTC. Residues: CSASLAGGSYEQYF.

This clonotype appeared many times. CDR3 DNA sequence: TGTGCCACCAGTGAGGCGGACGGTTTTCAAGAGACCCAGTACTTC. Protein product: CATSEADGFQETQYF. V and J are TRBV24-1 and TRBJ2-5; no firm D call. Per the germline V gene, CDR1 is KGHDR and CDR2 is SFDVKD. The CDR3 is 15 residues long. Trimming shortened V by 4 bases and J by 2 bases, and 13 bases separated the two germline ends.

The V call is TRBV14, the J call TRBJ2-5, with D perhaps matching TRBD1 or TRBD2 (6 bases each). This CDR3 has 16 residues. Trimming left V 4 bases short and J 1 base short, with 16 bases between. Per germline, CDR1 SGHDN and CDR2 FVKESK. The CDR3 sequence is CASSPFGGLAQETQYF. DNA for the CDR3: TGTGCCAGCAGCCCCTTTGGGGGGCTAGCCCAAGAGACCCAGTACTTC.

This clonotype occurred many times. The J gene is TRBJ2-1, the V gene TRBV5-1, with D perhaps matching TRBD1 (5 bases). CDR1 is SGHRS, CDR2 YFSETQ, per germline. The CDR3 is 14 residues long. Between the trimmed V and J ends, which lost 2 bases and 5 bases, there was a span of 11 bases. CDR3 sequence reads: CASSFPTAHNEQFF. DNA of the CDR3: TGCGCCAGCAGCTTTCCGACAGCTCACAATGAGCAGTTCTTC.

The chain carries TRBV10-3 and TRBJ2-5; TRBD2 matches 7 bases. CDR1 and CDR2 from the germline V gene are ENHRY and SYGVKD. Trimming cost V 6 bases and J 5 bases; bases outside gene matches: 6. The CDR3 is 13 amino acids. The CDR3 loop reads CAIRATAGETQYF. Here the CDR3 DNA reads TGTGCCATCAGGGCCACAGCGGGGGAGACCCAGTACTTC.